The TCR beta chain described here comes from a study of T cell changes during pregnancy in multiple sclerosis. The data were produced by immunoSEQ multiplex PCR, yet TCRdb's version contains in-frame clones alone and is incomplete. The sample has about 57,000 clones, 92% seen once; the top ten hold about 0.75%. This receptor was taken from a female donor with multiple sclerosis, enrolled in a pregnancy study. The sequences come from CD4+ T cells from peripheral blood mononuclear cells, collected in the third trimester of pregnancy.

The CDR3 DNA is TGTGCCAGCAGCCCTGGACAGGGGTCCTCTGGAAACACCATATATTTT. Encoded protein: CASSPGQGSSGNTIYF. The rearrangement uses TRBV7-9 and TRBJ1-3; TRBD1 matches at 9 bases. Per germline, CDR1 SEHNR and CDR2 FQNEAQ (reference sequence). Germline trimming cut 5 bases from V and 0 bases from J; bases unmatched to any gene: 5. This CDR3 has 16 amino acids.